Sequencing of this T cell receptor beta chain was carried out in a study of post-analysis software for immune sequencing data. Study conclusions and caveats: The five TRBV segments detected at higher frequency in patients than in controls included TRBV5-6, TRBV5-1 and TRBV20-1.

CDR3 length equals 16 residues. The germline V gene encodes CDR1 SGHVS and CDR2 FQNEAQ. Each TCR beta cDNA library carried unique molecular identifiers. In TCRdb, the PCR reads were re-called with MiXCR into one record per CDR3 protein. The repertoire consists of roughly 870,000 distinct CDR3 sequences, with approximately 53% occurring once and the leading ten covering over 4%. Comments on this clonotype: The antigen is not known. One end of the junction does not line up with germline, which may come from a read error.

Sequenced sample: blood. The chain links TRBV7-8 to TRBJ1-1; 7 bases fit TRBD1. This receptor was obtained from a girl aged 10-17 years with multiple sclerosis. The CDR3 sequence: CAGSALGRGRDTEAFF. The CDR3 nucleotides are TGTGCCGGCAGCGCCCTAGGTAGGGGGCGCGACACTGAAGCTTTCTTT. Combining the CDR3 with reference TRBV7-8 and TRBJ1-1 gives the whole variable domain GAGVSQSPRYKVAKRGQDVALRCDPISGHVSLFWYQQALGQGPEFLTYFQNEAQLDKSGLPSDRFFAERPEGSVSTLKIQRTQQEDSAVYLCAGSALGRGRDTEAFFGQGTRLTVV.